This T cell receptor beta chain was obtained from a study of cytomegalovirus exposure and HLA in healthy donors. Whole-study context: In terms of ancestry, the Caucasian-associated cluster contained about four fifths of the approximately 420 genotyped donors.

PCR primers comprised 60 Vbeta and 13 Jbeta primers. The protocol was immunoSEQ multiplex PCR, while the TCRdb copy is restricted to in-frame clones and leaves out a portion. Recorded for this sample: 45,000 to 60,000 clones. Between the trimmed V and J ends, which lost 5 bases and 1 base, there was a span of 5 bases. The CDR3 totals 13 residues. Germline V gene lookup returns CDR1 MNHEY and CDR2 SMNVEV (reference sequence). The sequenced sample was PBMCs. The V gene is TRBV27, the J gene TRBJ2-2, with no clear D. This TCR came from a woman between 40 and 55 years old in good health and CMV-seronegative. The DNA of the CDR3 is TGTGCCAGCAGTCCCTGGAACACCGGGGAGCTGTTTTTT. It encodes CASSPWNTGELFF.